Below are 30 T cell receptor beta chains sequenced from a single sample in a study of T cell changes during pregnancy in multiple sclerosis. This table comes from immunoSEQ multiplex PCR, and its TCRdb copy is limited to in-frame clones, with some not included. Seen here are about 68,000 clones, 75% to 95% observed once, and the top ten hold around 1.5%. The sample in question was peripheral blood, obtained in the third trimester of pregnancy. The receptors stem from a female donor with multiple sclerosis, enrolled in a pregnancy study.

The chain couples TRBV7-9 to TRBJ1-4; 7 bases align to TRBD1. This CDR3 is built from 14 residues. The V gene end was trimmed by 2 bases and the J gene end by 8 bases; junction bases not matched to a gene: 5. Per germline, CDR1 SEHNR and CDR2 FQNEAQ (reference sequence). CDR3 coding DNA: TGTGCCAGCAGCTTAAAGCAGGGGGACGAAAAACTGTTTTTT. Translation gives CASSLKQGDEKLFF. The full variable domain, rest sourced from reference TRBV7-9 and TRBJ1-4, is DTGVSQNPRHKITKRGQNVTFRCDPISEHNRLYWYRQTLGQGPEFLTYFQNEAQLEKSRLLSDRFSAERPKGSFSTLEIQRTEQGDSAMYLCASSLKQGDEKLFFGSGTQLSVL.

The CDR3 here is CASSPGGIRETQYF. The CDR3 DNA follows: TGTGCCAGCAGTCCAGGGGGAATACGGGAGACCCAGTACTTC. The chain couples TRBV5-8 to TRBJ2-5; 7 nucleotides align to TRBD1. CDR1 SGHTS and CDR2 YDEGEE come from the germline V gene. CDR3 size: 14 residues. The junction had 9 bases not matched to a gene; V was cut back by 5 bases and J by 5 bases.

The chain couples TRBV6-5 to TRBJ2-2; 10 bases line up with TRBD2. Germline-derived CDR1 and CDR2 are MNHEY and SVGAGI. J gave up 3 bases and V 2 bases, and 3 bases lay outside the gene matches. The CDR3 extends over 16 amino acids. This chain's CDR3 is CASSYPSGGHTGELFF. Here the CDR3 DNA reads TGTGCCAGCAGTTACCCTAGCGGGGGACACACCGGGGAGCTGTTTTTT.

The chain couples TRBV27 to TRBJ2-7, with 8 bases identical to TRBD2. Germline V gives CDR1 MNHEY, CDR2 SMNVEV (reference sequence). Losses at the gene ends were 6 bases for V and 2 bases for J; bases not matched to a gene: 6. The CDR3 contains 14 residues. The CDR3: CASSPLAGAYEQYF. For the CDR3, the DNA is TGTGCCAGCAGCCCTCTAGCGGGCGCCTACGAGCAGTACTTC.

This chain links TRBV27 with TRBJ2-5, with TRBD2 identical over 7 bases. This CDR3 has 13 residues. With V trimmed by 6 bases and J by 5 bases, 6 bases remained unmatched. CDR1 and CDR2 from the germline V gene are MNHEY and SMNVEV (reference sequence). The chain's CDR3 is CASRWAGAETQYF. The CDR3 coding sequence is TGTGCCAGCAGGTGGGCGGGAGCGGAGACCCAGTACTTC.

This chain links TRBV12-5 with TRBJ1-5, with D possibly being TRBD1 (6 bases). This CDR3 has 13 residues. The ends were cut back, 5 bases at V and 1 base at J, with 6 bases in the middle. Germline-derived CDR1 and CDR2 are LGHNT and FRNRAP. The CDR3 is CASGGQSNQPQHF. In DNA, the CDR3 is TGTGCTAGTGGTGGACAGAGCAATCAGCCCCAGCATTTT.

The rearrangement joins TRBV7-9 to TRBJ2-7, with D maybe TRBD1 (5 bases). V lost 0 bases and J lost 2, with 14 bases in between. Germline V lookup: CDR1 SEHNR, CDR2 FQNEAQ (reference sequence). This CDR3 is 16 amino acids long. This CDR3 is CASSLAAGIRAYEQYF. The DNA for the CDR3 is TGTGCCAGCAGCTTAGCAGCAGGGATCCGCGCCTACGAGCAGTACTTC.

The gene calls are TRBV6-1 and TRBJ2-1, with 12 nucleotides matching TRBD2. The V gene end was trimmed by 4 bases and the J gene end by 2 bases; junction bases not matched to a gene: 15. The germline CDR1 and CDR2 sequences are MNHNS and SASEGT. CDR3 length equals 20 residues. The CDR3 reads CASSVPRPPTSGGTYNEQFF. CDR3 DNA sequence: TGTGCCAGCAGTGTACCCCGGCCCCCGACTAGCGGGGGTACCTACAATGAGCAGTTCTTC.

The gene calls are TRBV19 and TRBJ2-7; 7 positions agree with TRBD2. V shed 5 bases, J shed 6 bases, and the junction held 16 bases outside the gene matches. This CDR3 is built from 16 residues. The V gene's germline CDR1 is LNHDA and CDR2 SQIVND (reference sequence). This chain's CDR3 is CASSLAPASGIREQYF. CDR3 nucleotides: TGTGCCAGTAGTCTCGCCCCAGCCAGCGGGATCCGCGAGCAGTACTTC.

V usage is TRBV5-8 and J usage is TRBJ1-5; 8 nucleotides agree with TRBD1. The CDR3 runs to 14 residues. V lost 4 bases and J lost 4; bases outside the gene matches: 4. Germline CDR1 reads SGHTS; CDR2 reads YDEGEE. CDR3 residues: CASSRDRTNQPQHF. CDR3 in DNA: TGTGCCAGCAGCCGGGACAGGACAAATCAGCCCCAGCATTTT.

The chain has TRBV27 and TRBJ2-1; tentative D call: TRBD2 (6 bases). V was pared by 6 bases and J by 1 base, with 16 bases between. In germline, CDR1 is MNHEY, CDR2 SMNVEV (reference sequence). This CDR3 spans 16 amino acids. The DNA of the CDR3 is TGTGCCAGCAGCGTCAGGGCGGGACCTTCCTACAATGAGCAGTTCTTC. Its translation: CASSVRAGPSYNEQFF.

This rearrangement joins TRBV4-1 to TRBJ1-1, with a tentative D call TRBD1 (6 bases). CDR1 and CDR2 from the germline V gene are MGHRA and YSYEKL. The CDR3 has 18 amino acids. Trimming stripped 0 bases from V and 6 bases from J, with 23 bases between. The chain's CDR3 is CASSQELQGLGARAEAFF. The CDR3 nucleotides read TGCGCCAGCAGCCAAGAACTACAGGGACTAGGGGCGCGGGCTGAAGCTTTCTTT.

This sequence joins TRBV23-1 and TRBJ2-3, with 9 bases fitting TRBD2. TRBV23-1 is known as an ORF, though its function is uncertain. The V and J ends lost 3 bases and 0 bases, in that order; junction bases with no gene match: 13. CDR3 length: 19 residues. This CDR3 is CASSHSGDSGRPSTDTQYF. As DNA, the CDR3 is TGCGCCAGCAGTCATTCAGGGGATAGCGGGAGACCCAGCACAGATACGCAGTATTTT.

In its sample, this clone was seen once. The J gene is TRBJ2-5, the V gene TRBV7-9; tentative D call: TRBD2 (6 bases). The germline gives CDR1 SEHNR, CDR2 FQNEAQ (reference sequence). V was shortened by 2 bases and J by 4 bases, with 8 bases between the two germline ends. The CDR3 is 13 residues long. The CDR3 protein is CASSLLGGETQYF. The CDR3 nucleotides read TGTGCCAGCAGCTTACTCGGGGGAGAGACCCAGTACTTC.

V usage is TRBV5-4 and J usage is TRBJ2-7; TRBD2 agrees at 7 bases. Germline V gives CDR1 SGHNT, CDR2 YYREEE (reference sequence). The CDR3 extends over 13 amino acids. Trimming at V came to 3 bases and at J to 2 bases, leaving 2 bases not matched to a gene. The CDR3 here is CASSSGGPYEQYF. The CDR3 DNA sequence: TGTGCCAGCAGCTCGGGAGGACCCTACGAGCAGTACTTC.

The chain combines TRBV18 with TRBJ1-1; 8 nucleotides agree with TRBD1. This CDR3 contains 12 residues. With 6 bases clipped from V and 3 bases from J, the junction kept 0 bases outside the gene matches. The V gene's germline CDR1 is KGHSH and CDR2 LQKENI. The CDR3 nucleotides read TGTGCCAGCTCGGGACAGGACACTGAAGCTTTCTTT. This translates into CASSGQDTEAFF.

The V call is TRBV27, the J call TRBJ1-5; D not resolved. The CDR3 consists of 15 residues. Trimming removed 6 bases at V and 0 bases at J, with 12 bases between. CDR1 and CDR2 from the germline V gene are MNHEY and SMNVEV (reference sequence). The CDR3 DNA follows: TGTGCCAGCAGCGAGAGAATTCATAGCAATCAGCCCCAGCATTTT. Translating gives CASSERIHSNQPQHF.

The V call is TRBV18, the J call TRBJ1-5, with 8 bases lining up with TRBD1. Germline V CDR1 and CDR2: KGHSH, LQKENI. V lost 4 bases, J lost 5 bases, and 10 bases stayed unmatched. The CDR3 extends over 16 amino acids. In DNA form, the CDR3 reads TGTGCCAGCTCACGATTTGACGGACAGGGCGATCAGCCCCAGCATTTT. As protein: CASSRFDGQGDQPQHF. The full variable domain, in which reference TRBV18 and TRBJ1-5 provide the parts outside the CDR3, is NAGVMQNPRHLVRRRGQEARLRCSPMKGHSHVYWYRQLPEEGLKFMVYLQKENIIDESGMPKERFSAEFPKEGPSILRIQQVVRGDSAAYFCASSRFDGQGDQPQHFGDGTRLSIL.

The V and J genes are TRBV7-9 and TRBJ2-5; D possibly corresponds to TRBD1 (7 bases). CDR3 length: 15 residues. Trimming stripped 5 bases from V and 7 bases from J, with 20 bases between. CDR1 and CDR2 from the germline V gene are SEHNR and FQNEAQ (reference sequence). DNA of the CDR3: TGTGCCAGCAGCACCCTAATCAGGGGGGAAGGGACCCAGTACTTC. Encoded protein: CASSTLIRGEGTQYF.

This chain connects TRBV18 to TRBJ1-2; D perhaps matches TRBD1 (6 bases). The V end was cut by 2 bases, the J end by 3 bases, with 16 bases between. Germline V gene sequence: CDR1 KGHSH, CDR2 LQKENI. The CDR3 is 16 amino acids. CDR3 region: CASSPMSVAGDYGYTF. CDR3 DNA: TGTGCCAGCTCACCAATGTCTGTGGCAGGGGACTATGGCTACACCTTC.

This clone was recorded only once. This chain connects TRBV10-3 to TRBJ1-2; 9 bases are a match to TRBD1. The CDR3 consists of 13 residues. Looked up from germline, CDR1 is ENHRY and CDR2 is SYGVKD. The J segment lost 8 bases and the V segment lost 6 bases, leaving 7 bases of the junction unmatched. In DNA form, the CDR3 reads TGTGCCATCAGGATGGGACAGGGCGCCGGCTACACCTTC. This encodes CAIRMGQGAGYTF.

This chain joins TRBV18 and TRBJ2-3, with D perhaps TRBD1 (5 bases). V was cut by 6 bases and J by 4 bases, with 14 bases left in between. Per the germline V gene, CDR1 is KGHSH and CDR2 is LQKENI. There are 14 residues in the CDR3. The CDR3 reads CASSQSAGSDTQYF. In DNA, the CDR3 is TGTGCCAGCTCGCAAAGTGCAGGGTCAGATACGCAGTATTTT.

The chain links TRBV10-3 to TRBJ1-3, with D hard to call. The V end lost 8 bases, the J end lost 2 bases, and 10 bases lay between the germline ends. CDR1 and CDR2 (germline): ENHRY, SYGVKD. This CDR3 has 13 amino acids. CDR3 region: CAISPGTGNTIYF. CDR3 nucleotides: TGTGCCATCTCCCCGGGAACTGGAAACACCATATATTTT.

The gene calls are TRBV5-1 and TRBJ2-1, with a weak D call TRBD2 (6 bases). V was trimmed by 0 bases and J by 0 bases, leaving 19 bases between them. Germline-derived CDR1 and CDR2 are SGHRS and YFSETQ. CDR3 length: 19 residues. The CDR3 DNA follows: TGCGCCAGCAGCTTGGCTGTGACTAGTTCTGTAAGCTCCTACAATGAGCAGTTCTTC. It specifies CASSLAVTSSVSSYNEQFF.

This chain uses TRBV5-1 with TRBJ1-1, with D unclear. CDR1 and CDR2 (germline): SGHRS, YFSETQ. CDR3 size: 15 residues. V lost 1 base and J lost 1, with 11 bases in between. This CDR3 is CASSLTREPNTEAFF. For the CDR3, the DNA is TGCGCCAGCAGCTTGACACGGGAGCCGAACACTGAAGCTTTCTTT.

The rearrangement links TRBV18 to TRBJ2-7, with 12 bases lining up with TRBD2. V gave up 0 bases and J gave up 4 bases; unmatched junction bases: 4. Germline CDR1 KGHSH, CDR2 LQKENI. The CDR3 covers 16 residues. CDR3 sequence: CASSPPLAGGQYEQYF. DNA of the CDR3: TGTGCCAGCTCACCACCGCTAGCGGGAGGGCAGTACGAGCAGTACTTC.

The sample holds one count of this clone. The rearrangement links TRBV19 to TRBJ2-7; the D gene is possibly TRBD1 (7 bases). The ends were cut back, 4 bases at V and 3 bases at J, with 13 bases in the middle. Germline V CDR1 and CDR2: LNHDA, SQIVND (reference sequence). The length of the CDR3 is 14 residues. This chain's CDR3 is CASSTGGIYYEQYF. Here the CDR3 DNA reads TGTGCCAGTAGTACAGGGGGGATCTACTACGAGCAGTACTTC.

This clone was observed a single time. The J gene is TRBJ2-5, the V gene TRBV4-2; 7 bases map to TRBD2. V was clipped by 0 bases and J by 0 bases; unmatched bases: 4. The CDR3 runs 16 residues. In germline, CDR1 is LGHNA, CDR2 YNFKEQ. The CDR3 DNA follows: TGTGCCAGCAGCCAAGATATCGGGGGGTACCAAGAGACCCAGTACTTC. This codes for CASSQDIGGYQETQYF.

The V and J genes are TRBV30 and TRBJ1-1; D gene uncertain. Germline V gives CDR1 GTSNPN, CDR2 SVGIG (reference sequence). V lost 5 bases to trimming and J lost 4 bases, with 8 bases between them. The CDR3 has 11 residues. Here the CDR3 DNA reads TGTGCCTGGGAAGCTCGCACTGAAGCTTTCTTT. This encodes CAWEARTEAFF.

The genes are TRBV30 and TRBJ1-6, with no clear D. Germline CDR1 GTSNPN, CDR2 SVGIG (reference sequence). Deletions cut 2 bases from V and 10 bases from J, with 9 bases between. CDR3 length: 12 residues. The CDR3 protein is CAWSSGNSPLHF. DNA for the CDR3: TGTGCCTGGAGTTCCGGGAACTCACCCCTCCACTTT.